The clone carrying this T cell receptor beta chain is labeled as medium-sized. The CDR3 has 13 amino acids. V lost 8 bases to trimming and J lost 5 bases; unmatched junction nucleotides: 3. The germline V gene encodes CDR1 MNHEY and CDR2 SMNVEV (reference sequence). Unique molecular identifiers were incorporated when the TCRbeta library was constructed. One entry per CDR3 protein results from TCRdb running MiXCR on the PCR reads. Among some 75,000 distinct CDR3 sequences listed, 6% to 8.5% were seen once. These data originate in a study of T-cell reconstitution after alpha-beta-depleted transplantation in children.

Sequencing used PBMCs from the stem cell graft donor, obtained from the stem cell graft. The V and J genes are TRBV27 and TRBJ1-1, with 12 bases that match TRBD1. This TCR came from a human donor who donated a stem cell graft to a child with acute lymphoblastic leukemia. The CDR3 coding sequence is TGTGCCAGCGGGACAGGGGGCAGGACTGAAGCTTTCTTT. Protein: CASGTGGRTEAFF.